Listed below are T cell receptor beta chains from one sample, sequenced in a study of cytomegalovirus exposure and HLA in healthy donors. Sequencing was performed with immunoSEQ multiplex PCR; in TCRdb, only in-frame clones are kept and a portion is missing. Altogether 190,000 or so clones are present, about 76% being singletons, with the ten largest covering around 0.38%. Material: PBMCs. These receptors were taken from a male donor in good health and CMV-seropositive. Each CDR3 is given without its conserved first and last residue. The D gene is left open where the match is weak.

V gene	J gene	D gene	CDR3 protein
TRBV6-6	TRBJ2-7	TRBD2	ASSYEAGTSSKQY
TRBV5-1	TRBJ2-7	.	ASAQDLYEQY
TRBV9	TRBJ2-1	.	ASSVEGAPYNEQF
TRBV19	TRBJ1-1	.	ASSIRSGGEAF
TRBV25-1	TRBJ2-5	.	ASSAGETQY
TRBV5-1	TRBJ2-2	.	ASSLETAPNTGELF
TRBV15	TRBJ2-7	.	ATSRGGALSSYEQY
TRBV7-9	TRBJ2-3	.	ASSQITDTQY
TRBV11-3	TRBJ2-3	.	ASSPRDGGITDTQY
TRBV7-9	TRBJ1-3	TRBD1	ASSLGTGLSGNTIY
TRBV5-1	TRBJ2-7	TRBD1	ASSPGDRGGEQY
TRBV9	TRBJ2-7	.	ASSPSAGSLHEQY
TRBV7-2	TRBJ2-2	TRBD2	ASSSSGVPTGELF
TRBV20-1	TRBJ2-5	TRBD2	RALGGETQY
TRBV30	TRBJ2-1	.	AWSERGEQF
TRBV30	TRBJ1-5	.	AWAGGMGQPQH
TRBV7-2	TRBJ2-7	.	ASSFDRDSLYEQY
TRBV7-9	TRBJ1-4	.	ASNPIGAGEKLF
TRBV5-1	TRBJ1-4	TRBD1	ASSTGGNGEKLF
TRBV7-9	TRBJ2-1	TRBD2	ASSTQSGSPAHEQF
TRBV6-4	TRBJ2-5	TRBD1	ASSRTGDETQY
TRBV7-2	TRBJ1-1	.	ASSLHRGNTEAF
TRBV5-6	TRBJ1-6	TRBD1	ASGQGAGNSPLH
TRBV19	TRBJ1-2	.	ASTPSPGANYGYT
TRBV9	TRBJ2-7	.	ASSWGSGADEQY
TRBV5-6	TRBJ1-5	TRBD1	ASSSLDRLGNQPQH
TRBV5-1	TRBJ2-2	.	ASSQKTETGELF
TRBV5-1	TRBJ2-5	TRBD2	ASSTRSGREETQY
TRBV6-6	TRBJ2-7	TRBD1	ASSGSRDRGIYEQY
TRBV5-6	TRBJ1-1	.	ASSFGLNTEAF
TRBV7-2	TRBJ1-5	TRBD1	ASSTGGPQH
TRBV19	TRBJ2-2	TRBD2	ALRAGGSTGELF
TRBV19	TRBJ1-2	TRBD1	ASSIRVDRGYGYT
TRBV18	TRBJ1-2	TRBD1	ASSAQGDGYT
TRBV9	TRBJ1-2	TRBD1	ASSVDPGPGGHGYT
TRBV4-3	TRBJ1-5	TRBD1	ASSQEDRAGQPQH
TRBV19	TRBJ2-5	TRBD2	ASSIRGPGLAGGETQY
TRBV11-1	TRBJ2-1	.	ASSLLAITYNEQF
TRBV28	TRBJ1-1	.	ASKERTNTEAF
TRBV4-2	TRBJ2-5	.	ASSQEFPPETQY
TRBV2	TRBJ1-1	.	ASSEVKQAEAF
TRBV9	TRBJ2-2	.	ASSARSQGGELF
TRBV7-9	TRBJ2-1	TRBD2	ASSLTSGYNEQF
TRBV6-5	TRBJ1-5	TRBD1	ASSRQGNQPQH
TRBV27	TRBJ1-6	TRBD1	ASSSGQGARLNSPLH
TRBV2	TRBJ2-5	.	ASSSGAGGTQY
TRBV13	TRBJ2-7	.	ASSPLWGRRNEQY
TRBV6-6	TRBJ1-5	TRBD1	ASRIQGRWDQPQH
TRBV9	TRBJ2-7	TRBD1	ASSGGQGIPGEQY
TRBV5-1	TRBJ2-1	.	ASSSGAYSYNEQF
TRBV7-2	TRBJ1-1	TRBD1	ASSLGDRYTEAF
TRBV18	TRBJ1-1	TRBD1	ASSRKQGQGERTEAF
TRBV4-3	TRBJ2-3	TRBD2	ASSQEFSSGRFADTQY
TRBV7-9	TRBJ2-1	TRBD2	ASSFSGRGAYNEQF
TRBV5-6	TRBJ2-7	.	ASSLVDWRDSYEQY